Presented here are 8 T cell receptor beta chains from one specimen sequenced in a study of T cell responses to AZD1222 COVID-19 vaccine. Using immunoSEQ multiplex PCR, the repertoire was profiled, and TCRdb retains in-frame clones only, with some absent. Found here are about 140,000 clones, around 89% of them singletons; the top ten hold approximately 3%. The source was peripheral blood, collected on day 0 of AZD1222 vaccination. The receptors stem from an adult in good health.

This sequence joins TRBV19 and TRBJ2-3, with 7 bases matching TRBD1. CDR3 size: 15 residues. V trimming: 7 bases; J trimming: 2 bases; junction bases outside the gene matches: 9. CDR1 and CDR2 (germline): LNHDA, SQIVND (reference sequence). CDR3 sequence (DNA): TGTGCCAGTACCTTCGACAGGGCGACCACAGATACGCAGTATTTT. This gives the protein CASTFDRATTDTQYF.

The CDR3 reads CASSGEGAESEKLFF. The CDR3 bases are TGCGCCAGCAGCGGGGAGGGGGCGGAGAGTGAAAAACTGTTTTTT. The chain recombines TRBV5-1 with TRBJ1-4, with TRBD1 matching over 7 bases. This CDR3 region has 15 residues. Germline V gene lookup returns CDR1 SGHRS and CDR2 YFSETQ. The V gene end was trimmed by 4 bases and the J gene end by 7 bases; junction bases not matched to a gene: 10.

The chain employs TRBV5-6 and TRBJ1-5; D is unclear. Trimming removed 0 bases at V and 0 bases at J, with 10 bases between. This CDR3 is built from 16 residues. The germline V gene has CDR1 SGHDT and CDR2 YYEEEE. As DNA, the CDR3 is TGTGCCAGCAGCTTGGCCGGTCAGGTTAGCAATCAGCCCCAGCATTTT. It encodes CASSLAGQVSNQPQHF.

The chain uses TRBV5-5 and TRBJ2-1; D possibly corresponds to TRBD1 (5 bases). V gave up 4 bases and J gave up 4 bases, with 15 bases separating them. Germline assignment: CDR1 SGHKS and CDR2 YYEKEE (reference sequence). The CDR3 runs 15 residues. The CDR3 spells CASSLILTEYNEQFF. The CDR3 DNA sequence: TGTGCCAGCAGCCTAATCCTGACAGAGTACAATGAGCAGTTCTTC.

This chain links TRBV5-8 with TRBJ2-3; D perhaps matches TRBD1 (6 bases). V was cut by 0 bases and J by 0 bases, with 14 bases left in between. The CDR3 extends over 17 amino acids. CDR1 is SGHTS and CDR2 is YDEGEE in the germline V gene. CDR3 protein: CASSLAAGASSTDTQYF. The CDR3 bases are TGTGCCAGCAGCTTGGCCGCAGGGGCCTCTAGCACAGATACGCAGTATTTT. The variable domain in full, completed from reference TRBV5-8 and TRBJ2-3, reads EAGVTQSPTHLIKTRGQQATLRCSPISGHTSVYWYQQALGLGLQFLLWYDEGEERNRGNFPPRFSGRQFPNYSSELNVNALELEDSALYLCASSLAAGASSTDTQYFGPGTRLTVL.

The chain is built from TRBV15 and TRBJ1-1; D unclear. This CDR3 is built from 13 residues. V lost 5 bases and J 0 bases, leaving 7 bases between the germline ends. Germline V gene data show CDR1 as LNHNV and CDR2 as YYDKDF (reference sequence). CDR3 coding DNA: TGTGCCACCAGCCTAGTAATGAACACTGAAGCTTTCTTT. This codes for CATSLVMNTEAFF.

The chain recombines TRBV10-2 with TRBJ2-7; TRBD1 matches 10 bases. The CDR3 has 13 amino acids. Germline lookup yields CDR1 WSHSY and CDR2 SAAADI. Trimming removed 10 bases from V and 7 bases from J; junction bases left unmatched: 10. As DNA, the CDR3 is TGCGCCACACTAGACAGGGGGCAGGAGGAGCAGTACTTC. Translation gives CATLDRGQEEQYF.

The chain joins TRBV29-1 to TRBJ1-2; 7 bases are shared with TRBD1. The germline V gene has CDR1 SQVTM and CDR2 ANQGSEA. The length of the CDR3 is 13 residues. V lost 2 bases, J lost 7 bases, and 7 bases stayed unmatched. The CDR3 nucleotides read TGCAGCGTTGAATTGACAGGGATGGGTGGCTACACCTTC. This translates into CSVELTGMGGYTF.